The source of this T cell receptor (beta chain) is a study of T cell repertoires in cytomegalovirus infection. Study details: TCR beta signatures that were public indicated CMV infection and matching HLA type.

Germline-derived CDR1 and CDR2 are ENHRY and SYGVKD. This CDR3 region has 15 residues. The V gene end was trimmed by 5 bases and the J gene end by 7 bases; junction bases not matched to a gene: 14. TCRdb reprocessed the reads with MiXCR, giving one entry per CDR3 protein. The sample contains 310,000 or so distinct CDR3 sequences, roughly 23% of which appear only once. Notes on the study in general: The cumulative frequency of public TCR beta families identified carriers of CMV plus the relevant HLA.

This clonotype was seen more than once but under ten times. The antigen is undetermined. This TCR was sampled from a human donor in good health (CMV status not recorded). Some clones in this sample may be carry-over from other donors' samples. Source material: PBMCs. The V call is TRBV10-3, the J call TRBJ2-7, with 7 bases matching TRBD1. The CDR3 loop reads CAISFQGQGVGEQYF. The CDR3 DNA reads as TGTGCCATCAGTTTCCAGGGGCAGGGGGTAGGGGAGCAGTACTTC.